A selection of T cell receptor beta chains follows, all from one sample in a study of blood T cells in healthy people across ages. One entry per CDR3 protein results from TCRdb running MiXCR on the 5' RACE reads. The profile covers about a million distinct CDR3 sequences, with 51% appearing a single time and about 20% taken by the ten largest. The sequenced sample was blood. The receptors shown here come from a woman between 55 and 75 years old in good health. Both conserved end residues are part of each CDR3. The D gene is left open where the match is weak. Clone size is shown for a subset of rows, as once, few, many or a class of expanded clone.

>TRBV20-1|.|TRBJ2-1|.
TGCAGTGCTCCAACCGGGAATGAGCAGTTCTTC
CSAPTGNEQFF
>TRBV11-3|TRBD2|TRBJ2-5|.
TGTGCCAGCAGCAACCCGGGGGGACTGAAGCAGTACTTC
CASSNPGGLKQYF
>TRBV5-1|.|TRBJ1-4|.
TGCGCCAGCAGAAGAGAAGATGAAAAACTGTTTTTT
CASRREDEKLFF
>TRBV20-1|.|TRBJ1-2|.
TGCAGTGCTAGAGGGGAAGGGGCTAACTGTGGCTACACCTTC
CSARGEGANCGYTF
>TRBV6-5|.|TRBJ2-7|once
TGTGCCAGCAACCCGACAGGCCTCTACGAGCAGTACTTC
CASNPTGLYEQYF
>TRBV12-3/TRBV12-4|.|TRBJ1-4|few
TGTGCCAGCAGGTCCCTCCCGGGCTTGAATGAAAAACTGTTTTTT
CASRSLPGLNEKLFF
>TRBV7-9|.|TRBJ1-1|once
TGTGCCAGCTCCCTCGGAGACCTGCCAGCTTTCTTT
CASSLGDLPAFF
>TRBV29-1|.|TRBJ2-2|.
TGCAGCGTCGGGCGGTTCGGAGAGCTGTTTTTT
CSVGRFGELFF
>TRBV6-1|TRBD2|TRBJ2-7|.
TGTGCCAGCAGCCGACTAGCGGGAGGGTCTCAGCGCTACAATGAGCAGTACTTC
CASSRLAGGSQRYNEQYF
>TRBV29-1|TRBD1|TRBJ2-1|.
TGCAGCGTTGATCGTTCAGGGACAGGGAACAATGAGCAGTTCTTC
CSVDRSGTGNNEQFF
>TRBV6-6|.|TRBJ1-6|.
TGTGCCGGCAGTTACGCCAGGAATTCACCCCTCCACTTT
CAGSYARNSPLHF
>TRBV5-1|TRBD1|TRBJ2-1|.
TGCGCCAGCTGTCCGGGACAGGGCTACAATGAGCAGTTCTTC
CASCPGQGYNEQFF
>TRBV25-1|TRBD1|TRBJ2-7|.
TGTGCCAGCAGTCCCGACAGGGGGGGACTGGGCGAGCAGTACTTC
CASSPDRGGLGEQYF
>TRBV7-9|TRBD2|TRBJ2-3|.
TGTGCCAGCAGCGGGCGGGAGAGGTACACAGATACGCAGTATTTT
CASSGRERYTDTQYF
>TRBV12-3/TRBV12-4|TRBD2|TRBJ2-7|.
TGTGCCAGCAGTTTTTCCTGGACTAGTCTGGACGAGCAGTACTTC
CASSFSWTSLDEQYF
>TRBV6-1|.|TRBJ2-7|.
TGTGCCAGCAGTGAGCGGCAGCTGAGCTACGAGCAGTACTTC
CASSERQLSYEQYF
>TRBV5-1|.|TRBJ2-2|few
TGCGCCAGCAGCTTGTATGAAACGAACACCGGGGAGCTGTTTTTT
CASSLYETNTGELFF
>TRBV6-6|TRBD1|TRBJ2-7|.
TGTGCCAGCAGTTCAGCAGACAGGGGGCTGAGGGAGCAGTACTTC
CASSSADRGLREQYF
>TRBV29-1|.|TRBJ1-2|few
TGCAGCGTTGATCGGGGCGCTAACTATGGCTACACCTTC
CSVDRGANYGYTF
>TRBV4-1|.|TRBJ2-4|.
TGCGCCAGCGCTGGGGAAAACATTCAGTACTTC
CASAGENIQYF
>TRBV6-2/TRBV6-3|TRBD2|TRBJ2-5|few
TGTGCCAGCAGTTGGACTAGCGGCAGTGAGACCCAGTACTTC
CASSWTSGSETQYF
>TRBV20-1|TRBD2|TRBJ2-7|few
TGCAGTGCTAGCCGAATTTTACTAGCGCTAACCTACGAGCAGTACTTC
CSASRILLALTYEQYF
>TRBV18|.|TRBJ2-5|.
TGCGCCAGCTCACCGCAACTGACAGAGAACGAAGAGACCCAGTACTTC
CASSPQLTENEETQYF
>TRBV12-3/TRBV12-4|.|TRBJ2-3|.
TGTGCCAGCAGTTTACGGTCAGGACCAGATACGCAGTATTTT
CASSLRSGPDTQYF
>TRBV29-1|TRBD2|TRBJ2-1|.
TGCAGCGTTGAAAAGGGAGGGCCGTTCAATGAGCAGTTCTTC
CSVEKGGPFNEQFF
>TRBV12-3/TRBV12-4|TRBD1|TRBJ1-6|.
TGTGCCAGCAGTGTGGACAGGGGTAGTTCACCCCTCCACTTT
CASSVDRGSSPLHF
>TRBV6-1|.|TRBJ1-2|.
TGTGCCAGCAGTGAACCGCTTTACCAGGGCGAGAACTATGGCTACACCTTC
CASSEPLYQGENYGYTF
>TRBV30|.|TRBJ2-7|few
TGTGCCTGGAGTAGGGGCAGGGTTCGGAACGAGCAGTACTTC
CAWSRGRVRNEQYF
>TRBV28|.|TRBJ1-2|.
TGTGCCGGCAGTTTAGGCGGGGAGGGGATCGGCTACACCTTC
CAGSLGGEGIGYTF
>TRBV7-8|TRBD1|TRBJ1-6|few
TGTGCCAGCAGTACCAGGGGGAGTACAAATTCACCCCTCCACTTT
CASSTRGSTNSPLHF
>TRBV28|TRBD1|TRBJ2-3|.
TGTGCCAGTCTCGAACAGGGGACAGATACGCAGTATTTT
CASLEQGTDTQYF
>TRBV6-6|TRBD1|TRBJ2-5|many
TGTGCCAGCAGCTACAGGGGCGGGGAGACCCAGTACTTC
CASSYRGGETQYF
>TRBV20-1|TRBD2|TRBJ2-1|.
TGCAGTGCTACCTCCGGGACTAGCGGATACAATGAGCAGTTCTTC
CSATSGTSGYNEQFF
>TRBV27|.|TRBJ1-5|.
TGTGCCAGCAGTTCGGCCGGGACGGCCAATCAGCCCCAGCATTTT
CASSSAGTANQPQHF
>TRBV20-1|.|TRBJ2-7|.
TGCAGTGCTAGGGGTGGGGGAGCAAGGGAGCAGTACTTC
CSARGGGAREQYF
>TRBV5-1|.|TRBJ1-5|.
TGCGCCAGCAGCTTGGAGGGAGGGGGACAGCCCCAGCATTTT
CASSLEGGGQPQHF
>TRBV10-3|.|TRBJ2-5|few
TGTGCCATCAGTGCCGGGCAGGGGTATGGGACCCAGTACTTC
CAISAGQGYGTQYF
>TRBV6-5|TRBD2|TRBJ2-3|.
TGTGCCAGCAGTTACCGCAAACTAGCGGGAGGCGGTCGAGATACGCAGTATTTT
CASSYRKLAGGGRDTQYF
>TRBV10-3|TRBD2|TRBJ2-7|few
TGTGCCATCAGTGAGGACCTAGCGGGAATGCAGCAGTACTTC
CAISEDLAGMQQYF
>TRBV5-1|.|TRBJ2-6|.
TGCACCAGCAGCTTAGGCAGCCTATCTAAGGGGGCCAACGTCCTGACTTTC
CTSSLGSLSKGANVLTF
>TRBV3-1|.|TRBJ1-2|.
TGTGCCAGCAGCCAAGATCGTTGGGGCTACACCTTC
CASSQDRWGYTF
>TRBV12-3/TRBV12-4|TRBD1|TRBJ1-2|few
TGTGCCAGCAGTCCCTTCGGACAGGGGGCTTACTATGGCTACACCTTC
CASSPFGQGAYYGYTF
>TRBV20-1|TRBD1|TRBJ1-2|.
TGCAGTGCTAGGGAGGACAGGTCCAACTATGGCTACACCTTC
CSAREDRSNYGYTF
>TRBV27|TRBD2|TRBJ2-5|many
TGTGCCAGCAGTTTCGGGACTAGCGGGGCCGAGGGACAAGAGACCCAGTACTTC
CASSFGTSGAEGQETQYF
>TRBV4-1|.|TRBJ2-3|.
TGCGCCAGCAGCCAACCCCGGTTGCGGTTGAGCACAGATACGCAGTATTTT
CASSQPRLRLSTDTQYF
>TRBV28|.|TRBJ2-7|once
TGTGCCAGCAGTTTAGTGACGGCCATCGAGCAGTACTTC
CASSLVTAIEQYF
>TRBV4-2|.|TRBJ2-7|many
TGTGCCAGCAGCCAAGACCCCGCGGGTGAGCAGTACTTC
CASSQDPAGEQYF
>TRBV28|TRBD2|TRBJ2-3|.
TGTGCCAGCACCGGGAGGTCAGATACGCAGTATTTT
CASTGRSDTQYF
>TRBV5-1|TRBD2|TRBJ2-1|.
TGCGCCAGCAGCCTCGGACTCATAGCGGGAGGTGACAATGAGCAGTTCTTC
CASSLGLIAGGDNEQFF
>TRBV11-2|.|TRBJ2-7|once
TGTGCCAGCAGCTTAGGTGGGAGGGACAATGAGCAGTACTTC
CASSLGGRDNEQYF
>TRBV4-1|.|TRBJ2-4|.
TGCGCCAGCAGCCAAGGGCCCCCTCGACTATTGTCGGCCCCAGGCATTCAGTACTTC
CASSQGPPRLLSAPGIQYF
>TRBV7-2|TRBD2|TRBJ2-7|.
TGTGCCAGCAAAATAGCGGGAGGGGACGAGCAGTACTTC
CASKIAGGDEQYF
>TRBV6-1|TRBD1|TRBJ2-3|.
TGTGCCAGCAGGCGACAGGGAACATCAACAAATACGCAGTATTTT
CASRRQGTSTNTQYF
>TRBV2|.|TRBJ2-5|.
TGTGCCAGCAGGTTTCTCCGGGAGACCCAGTACTTC
CASRFLRETQYF
>TRBV7-8|TRBD2|TRBJ2-7|.
TGTGCCAGCACCCCTAGGAGAGGGGGACTAGCGGGCCCCAGCGAGCAGTACTTC
CASTPRRGGLAGPSEQYF